Sequencing of this T cell receptor (beta chain) was carried out in a study of OX40 agonist ivuxolimab in advanced cancers. For the wider study: Ivuxolimab was a fully human IgG2 agonistic monoclonal antibody targeting the costimulatory receptor OX40 (CD134). Prior anti-PD-1, anti-PD-L1 or anti-CTLA-4 therapy was permitted, and roughly two fifths of dose-escalation patients had received checkpoint inhibitors. Of the 50 or so patients in dose escalation, about 20 had hepatocellular carcinoma, approximately 15 had melanoma, 9 had renal cell carcinoma and 9 had head and neck cancer. Partial responses occurred in three dose-escalation patients, of whom one had hepatocellular carcinoma and two had cutaneous melanoma. Intravenous ivuxolimab was administered to patients every 2 weeks at six dose levels: 0.01, 0.1, 0.3, 1.5, 3 and 10 mg/kg. The purpose of peripheral TCRbeta sequencing was to test whether ivuxolimab changed TCR sequence diversity and led to clonal T-cell expansion. The paper covers the monotherapy dose-escalation part of the phase I ivuxolimab trial, which included N ≈ 50 patients. In the dose-escalation cohort, 75% to 90% of patients were male, and the mean age was approximately 60 years with a range of about 23 to 79. Overall study results and their limits: Low levels of normalized T-cell clonal expansion were also seen in some patients who did not respond. Antigen specificity was not determined for the clonally expanded peripheral T cells. At doses from 0.1 to 3.0 mg/kg, clonal expansion was seen in both CD4+ and CD8+ blood T cells between baseline and week 6. In the 0.1-3.0 mg/kg groups, partial responders had among the lowest normalized peripheral clonal expansion, particularly in CD8+ T cells. After ivuxolimab, CD8+ T cells had more expanded clones than CD4+ T cells on average.

Of note for this clone: This clone's antigen is unknown. Qualities for individual bases were not recorded, and no much larger clone is one base off.

Genomic DNA was extracted from sorted cells for sequencing of the TCRbeta CDR3 region. The immunoSEQ Assay was used to sequence the TCRbeta CDR3 regions. TCRdb stores this immuneACCESS table with in-frame sequences only. Part of the clones is absent; in the studies checked, under half of the shortfall reflects unresolved V genes, and no reason is known for the rest. The sample yields 15,000 to 20,000 clones; approximately 80% were counted once. The top ten hold around half of the sample. At the junction V is shortened by 4 bases and J by 7 bases, with 8 bases in between. From cysteine to phenylalanine, the CDR3 is 12 amino acids long. CDR3 DNA is the only sequence kept; it has 36 bases, read in frame from the first base. The germline V gene sets CDR1 to MDHEN and CDR2 to SYDVKM. The trial excluded patients who had a history of autoimmune disease or were on systemic immunosuppression. Peripheral blood for TCR sequencing was collected from all dose cohorts at baseline, on cycle 4 day 1, and on cycle 7 day 1. The samples were drawn from a first-in-human, open-label, multicenter phase I dose-escalation trial of ivuxolimab. Adults with locally advanced or metastatic melanoma, renal cell carcinoma, hepatocellular carcinoma or head and neck squamous cell carcinoma were enrolled in the trial. Before TCR sequencing, CD4+ T cells and CD8+ T cells from peripheral blood were sorted into separate populations.

The specimen was CD4+ or CD8+ T cells sorted from blood, collected in a trial of the OX40 agonist ivuxolimab. The sequence came from an adult with an advanced solid tumor such as melanoma, head and neck, liver or kidney cancer. The chain couples TRBV28 to TRBJ2-1; confidence is insufficient to name the D gene. The sequence in DNA is TGTGCCAGCAGTTCACTGAGAAATGAGCAGTTCTTC. Translated, it gives CASSSLRNEQFF. Reference TRBV28 and TRBJ2-1 genes cover what lies past the CDR3, so the full variable domain is DVKVTQSSRYLVKRTGEKVFLECVQDMDHENMFWYRQDPGLGLRLIYFSYDVKMKEKGDIPEGYSVSREKKERFSLILESASTNQTSMYLCASSSLRNEQFFGPGTRLTVL.